Each of the 16 T cell receptor beta chains below was sequenced from the same sample in a study of shared clonotypes between healthy human individuals. Here immunoSEQ multiplex PCR was the method, and the copy in TCRdb shows in-frame clones only, minus some. The table has around 350,000 clones, roughly 80% seen once. The sample taken for sequencing was memory CD4+ T cells sorted from blood. As to subset: CD45RA-negative fraction. These receptor sequences come from a man aged 30-40 years in good health.

Points on this clone: The limits of the CDR3 on the DNA are not certain, so only TCRdb's listed CDR3 is given. The rearrangement joins TRBV27 to TRBJ1-4; the tabulated D call, TRBD1, remains unverified against the DNA. 15 amino acids form the CDR3, both terminal residues included. In germline, CDR1 is MNHEY, CDR2 SMNVEV (reference sequence). CDR3: CASSFGPGGTEKLFF.

The rearrangement links TRBV19 to TRBJ2-3; D could derive from TRBD1 or TRBD2 (5 bases each). CDR1 and CDR2 from the germline V gene are LNHDA and SQIVND (reference sequence). V lost 7 bases to trimming and J lost 2 bases, with 16 bases between them. The CDR3 spans 15 residues. CDR3 in DNA: TGTGCCAGTACCCACACCGCCGGGGCCACAGATACGCAGTATTTT. As protein: CASTHTAGATDTQYF.

The chain has TRBV27 and TRBJ1-5, with 8 bases lining up with TRBD1. Germline V gene lookup returns CDR1 MNHEY and CDR2 SMNVEV (reference sequence). V gave up 3 bases and J gave up 1 base; unmatched junction bases: 8. This CDR3 spans 17 amino acids. CDR3 coding DNA: TGTGCCAGCAGTTTGCGCCTTGGGACAGGCAGCAATCAGCCCCAGCATTTT. Translation gives CASSLRLGTGSNQPQHF.

This chain links TRBV5-4 with TRBJ2-7, with 7 bases matching TRBD2. Germline lookup yields CDR1 SGHNT and CDR2 YYREEE (reference sequence). CDR3 length: 13 amino acids. V lost 6 bases, J lost 4 bases, and 7 bases stayed unmatched. The CDR3 region has the DNA TGTGCCAGCACCATCGGGGGGTCGTACGAGCAGTACTTC. Translation gives CASTIGGSYEQYF.

The genes are TRBV29-1 and TRBJ1-1, with 8 bases identical to TRBD1. Germline CDR1 reads SQVTM; CDR2 reads ANQGSEA. The CDR3 length is 11 residues. V lost 4 bases, J lost 7 bases, and 2 bases stayed unmatched. The CDR3 DNA sequence: TGCAGCGTTGTGACAGGGGTTGAAGCTTTCTTT. This gives the protein CSVVTGVEAFF. Combining the CDR3 with reference TRBV29-1 and TRBJ1-1 gives the whole variable domain SAVISQKPSRDICQRGTSLTIQCQVDSQVTMMFWYRQQPGQSLTLIATANQGSEATYESGFVIDKFPISRPNLTFSTLTVSNMSPEDSSIYLCSVVTGVEAFFGQGTRLTVV.

The genes are TRBV18 and TRBJ2-1, with D possibly matching TRBD2 (5 bases). Germline-derived CDR1 and CDR2 are KGHSH and LQKENI. Trimming left V 3 bases short and J 6 bases short, with 9 bases between. The CDR3 is made up of 13 amino acids. CDR3 residues: CASSPLATNEQFF. Here the CDR3 DNA reads TGTGCCAGCTCACCCCTAGCTACCAATGAGCAGTTCTTC. The entire variable domain, with the rest obtained from reference TRBV18 and TRBJ2-1, is as follows: NAGVMQNPRHLVRRRGQEARLRCSPMKGHSHVYWYRQLPEEGLKFMVYLQKENIIDESGMPKERFSAEFPKEGPSILRIQQVVRGDSAAYFCASSPLATNEQFFGPGTRLTVL.

This clone was seen a single time. This chain joins TRBV18 and TRBJ1-4; possible D gene TRBD1, 5 bases. The CDR3 spans 16 residues. Trimming shortened V by 5 bases and J by 6 bases, and 19 bases separated the two germline ends. Germline lookup yields CDR1 KGHSH and CDR2 LQKENI. CDR3 bases: TGTGCCAGCTCAGCAAGCTTAATCGGGGCCGATGAAAAACTGTTTTTT. It encodes CASSASLIGADEKLFF.

The CDR3 protein is CASSLGSMRQGDTEAFF. The CDR3 coding sequence is TGCGCCAGCAGCTTGGGGTCAATGAGACAGGGGGACACTGAAGCTTTCTTT. V and J are TRBV5-1 and TRBJ1-1, with 9 bases that match TRBD1. Germline V gives CDR1 SGHRS, CDR2 YFSETQ. This CDR3 is 17 amino acids long. V shed 0 bases, J shed 3 bases, and the junction held 9 bases outside the gene matches.

In this sample, this clone turned up a few times. This chain uses TRBV7-3 with TRBJ2-3; 10 bases line up with TRBD1. CDR1 is SGHTA and CDR2 is FQGTGA in the germline V gene. Trimming at V came to 5 bases and at J to 8 bases, leaving 7 bases not matched to a gene. This CDR3 has 14 amino acids. The CDR3 region has the DNA TGTGCCAGCAGCCCGCTGGGGACAGGGGCTACGCAGTATTTT. It specifies CASSPLGTGATQYF.

The J gene is TRBJ1-5, the V gene TRBV7-9; D gene ambiguous. CDR1 SEHNR and CDR2 FQNEAQ come from the germline V gene (reference sequence). Trimming pared 2 bases from V and 1 base from J, leaving 12 bases between. The CDR3 runs to 16 residues. The CDR3 region has the DNA TGTGCCAGCAGCTTATCCCTCGCCGGGAGCAATCAGCCCCAGCATTTT. This sequence encodes CASSLSLAGSNQPQHF.

This clone occurred once. The rearrangement links TRBV19 to TRBJ1-2, with 7 nucleotides matching TRBD1. CDR1 and CDR2 from the germline V gene are LNHDA and SQIVND (reference sequence). The CDR3 is 14 amino acids. The J segment lost 4 bases and the V segment lost 6 bases, leaving 8 bases of the junction unmatched. The CDR3 bases are TGTGCCAGTAGGTCCGGGACAGTCGGCTATGGCTACACCTTC. Its protein product is CASRSGTVGYGYTF.

As for this clone: One base away lies a much larger clone, so this may be a sequencing read error. The rearrangement joins TRBV18 to TRBJ2-7; 8 nucleotides agree with TRBD1. The CDR3 consists of 17 residues. Germline CDR1 is KGHSH and CDR2 is LQKENI. In DNA, the CDR3 is TGTGCCAGCTCACCAACTGGACAGGGTTCTTCATCCTACGAGCAGTGCTTC. This translates into CASSPTGQGSSSYEQCF. The full variable domain, with the rest looked up from reference TRBV18 and TRBJ2-7, is NAGVMQNPRHLVRRRGQEARLRCSPMKGHSHVYWYRQLPEEGLKFMVYLQKENIIDESGMPKERFSAEFPKEGPSILRIQQVVRGDSAAYFCASSPTGQGSSSYEQCFGPGTRLTVT.

The rearrangement joins TRBV18 to TRBJ1-4; D uncertain. The CDR3 is 12 amino acids. The germline gives CDR1 KGHSH, CDR2 LQKENI. V was pared by 2 bases and J by 8 bases, with 6 bases between. The CDR3 nucleotides are TGTGCCAGCTCACCAAACGACGAAAAACTGTTTTTT. Its translation: CASSPNDEKLFF.

The chain combines TRBV27 with TRBJ1-4; 7 nucleotides match TRBD1. The CDR3 is 16 residues long. V gave up 5 bases and J gave up 8 bases; unmatched junction bases: 14. The germline V gene has CDR1 MNHEY and CDR2 SMNVEV (reference sequence). CDR3 sequence reads: CASSPRGILQGEKLFF. CDR3 sequence (DNA): TGTGCCAGCAGTCCGAGGGGGATTTTACAGGGGGAAAAACTGTTTTTT.

The chain recombines TRBV7-8 with TRBJ2-1; the D is unclear. Per germline, CDR1 SGHVS and CDR2 FQNEAQ. V lost 1 base, J lost 1 base, and 8 bases lay in between. CDR3 size: 15 residues. CDR3 in amino acids: CASSLVVNSYNEQFF. The CDR3, as DNA: TGTGCCAGCAGCTTAGTTGTGAATTCCTACAATGAGCAGTTCTTC. The variable domain in full, with the rest retrieved from reference TRBV7-8 and TRBJ2-1, is GAGVSQSPRYKVAKRGQDVALRCDPISGHVSLFWYQQALGQGPEFLTYFQNEAQLDKSGLPSDRFFAERPEGSVSTLKIQRTQQEDSAVYLCASSLVVNSYNEQFFGPGTRLTVL.

CDR3 DNA: TGTGCCAGCAGCTTAGCGCTGATGCGGGAATTAGCCGGGGAGCTGTTTTTT. Protein sequence: CASSLALMRELAGELFF. J is TRBJ2-2 and V is TRBV7-9, with D possibly being TRBD2 (6 bases). This CDR3 region has 17 residues. With 0 bases removed from V and 6 bases from J, the gap between germline ends came to 17 bases. Per germline, CDR1 SEHNR and CDR2 FQNEAQ (reference sequence).